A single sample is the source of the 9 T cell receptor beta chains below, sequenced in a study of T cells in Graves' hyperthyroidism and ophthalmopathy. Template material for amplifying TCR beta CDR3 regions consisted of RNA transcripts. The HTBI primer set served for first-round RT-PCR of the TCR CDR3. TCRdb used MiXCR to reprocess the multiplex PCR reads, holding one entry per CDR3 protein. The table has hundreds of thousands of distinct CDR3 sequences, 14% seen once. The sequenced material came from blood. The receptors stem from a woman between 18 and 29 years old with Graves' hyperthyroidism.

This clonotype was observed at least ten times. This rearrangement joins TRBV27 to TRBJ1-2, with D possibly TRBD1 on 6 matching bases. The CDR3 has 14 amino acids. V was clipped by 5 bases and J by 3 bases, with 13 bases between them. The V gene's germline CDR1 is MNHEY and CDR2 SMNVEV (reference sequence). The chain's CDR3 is CASSRGGLDYGYTF. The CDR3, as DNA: TGTGCCAGCAGTCGGGGGGGCCTGGACTATGGCTACACCTTC.

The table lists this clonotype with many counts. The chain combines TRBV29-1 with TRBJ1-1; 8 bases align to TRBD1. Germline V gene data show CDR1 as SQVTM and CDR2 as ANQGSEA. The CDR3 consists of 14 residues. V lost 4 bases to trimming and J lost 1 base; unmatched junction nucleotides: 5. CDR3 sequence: CSVVRTGRNTEAFF. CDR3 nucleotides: TGCAGCGTTGTGCGGACAGGGAGGAACACTGAAGCTTTCTTT.

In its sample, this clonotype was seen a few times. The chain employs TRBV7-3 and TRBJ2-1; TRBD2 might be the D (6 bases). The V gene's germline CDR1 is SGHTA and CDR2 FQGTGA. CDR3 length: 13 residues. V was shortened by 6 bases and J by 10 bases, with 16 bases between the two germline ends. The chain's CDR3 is CASSHLATPEQFF. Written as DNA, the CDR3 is TGTGCCAGCAGTCACCTAGCGACTCCAGAGCAGTTCTTC.

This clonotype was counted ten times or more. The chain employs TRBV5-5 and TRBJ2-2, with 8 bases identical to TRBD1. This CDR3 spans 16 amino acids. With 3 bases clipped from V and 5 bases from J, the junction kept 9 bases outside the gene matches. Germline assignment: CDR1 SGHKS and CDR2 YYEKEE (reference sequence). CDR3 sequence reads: CASSSIWTGRTGELFF. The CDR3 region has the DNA TGTGCCAGCAGCTCAATCTGGACAGGGCGAACCGGGGAGCTGTTTTTT.

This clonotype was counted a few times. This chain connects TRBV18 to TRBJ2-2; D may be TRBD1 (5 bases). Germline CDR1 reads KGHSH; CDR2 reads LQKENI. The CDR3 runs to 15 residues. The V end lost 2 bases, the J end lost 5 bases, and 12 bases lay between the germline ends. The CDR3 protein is CASSPRGYGTGELFF. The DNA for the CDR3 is TGTGCCAGCTCACCAAGGGGTTACGGAACCGGGGAGCTGTTTTTT.

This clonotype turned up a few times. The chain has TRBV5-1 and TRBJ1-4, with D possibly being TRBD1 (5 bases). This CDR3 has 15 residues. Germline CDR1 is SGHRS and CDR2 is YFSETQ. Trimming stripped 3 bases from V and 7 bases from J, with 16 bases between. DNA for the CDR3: TGCGCCAGCAGCTCGGAGGGGAGGATCGGTGAAAAACTGTTTTTT. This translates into CASSSEGRIGEKLFF.

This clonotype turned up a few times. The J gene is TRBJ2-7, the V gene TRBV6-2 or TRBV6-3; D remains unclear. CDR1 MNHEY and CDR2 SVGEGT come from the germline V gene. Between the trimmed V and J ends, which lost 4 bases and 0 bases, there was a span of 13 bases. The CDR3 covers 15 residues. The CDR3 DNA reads TGTGCCAGCAGTTCCCAGCAACCTAGCTCCTACGAGCAGTACTTC. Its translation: CASSSQQPSSYEQYF.

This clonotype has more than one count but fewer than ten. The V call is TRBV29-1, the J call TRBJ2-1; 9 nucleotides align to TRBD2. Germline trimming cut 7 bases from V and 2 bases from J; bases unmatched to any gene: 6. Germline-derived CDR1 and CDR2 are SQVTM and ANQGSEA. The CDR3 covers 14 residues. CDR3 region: CSGRGGRAYNEQFF. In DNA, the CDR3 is TGCAGCGGCCGGGGCGGGAGGGCCTACAATGAGCAGTTCTTC.

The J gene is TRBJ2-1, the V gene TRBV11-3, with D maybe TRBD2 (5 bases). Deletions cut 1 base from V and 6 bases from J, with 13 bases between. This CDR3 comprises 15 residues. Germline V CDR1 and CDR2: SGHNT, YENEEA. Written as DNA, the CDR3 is TGTGCCAGCAGCTTAGCGGGGAAGGAAGGCAATGAGCAGTTCTTC. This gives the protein CASSLAGKEGNEQFF.